This TCR beta chain was profiled in a study of CD8 T cells in Susac syndrome. Study outcomes and limitations: Susac-specific public clones were found in total CD8+ and CD8+ TEMRA repertoires, numbering roughly 15 and five, respectively. The greatest CD8+ clonal expansion in Susac occurred in TEMRA cells and in active patients.

Only a few counts were recorded for this clonotype. Its matching antigen is unknown. This CDR3 region has 14 residues. Germline CDR1 is SGHVS and CDR2 is FQNEAQ. Trimming took 5 bases from V and 5 from J; bases not matched to a gene: 6. The authors reverse transcribed roughly 0.5 to 1 ug RNA with random hexamers. The authors amplified TCR beta CDR3 across 54 Vbeta and 13 Jbeta using immunoSEQ multiplex PCR. TCRdb fed the immunoSEQ multiplex PCR reads into MiXCR, producing one record per CDR3 protein. The table shows about 83,000 distinct CDR3 sequences, with 85% to 95% occurring only once. The recently defined diagnostic criteria for definite or probable disease were met by the Susac syndrome patients.

This rearrangement joins TRBV7-8 to TRBJ2-5, with 9 bases aligning to TRBD1. The source is a human donor with Susac syndrome. The sample comprised CD8+ T cells from PBMCs. The CDR3 sequence is CASSRTGAGETQYF. The CDR3 nucleotides read TGTGCCAGCAGCCGGACAGGGGCGGGGGAGACCCAGTACTTC.